Following are 20 T cell receptor beta chains from one sample sequenced in a study of graft-versus-host responses after intestinal transplantation. These receptors' antigens are unknown. This table comes from immunoSEQ multiplex PCR, and its TCRdb copy is limited to in-frame clones, with some not included. The table includes around 90,000 clones, just under 95% detected once. The sequencing used unstimulated CD4+ T cells sorted from spleen or lymph node cells, collected before intestinal transplant. These receptor sequences come from a human donor who received an intestinal transplant.

The chain combines TRBV7-3 with TRBJ2-1; tentative D call: TRBD2 (6 bases). The V gene's germline CDR1 is SGHTA and CDR2 FQGTGA. V lost 11 bases and J 8 bases, leaving 13 bases between the germline ends. This CDR3 is built from 11 residues. CDR3 coding DNA: TGTGCCTGCCAATGGAGGGATGAGCAGTTCTTC. It encodes CACQWRDEQFF.

The J gene is TRBJ1-5, the V gene TRBV15; no clear D gene. The V gene's germline CDR1 is LNHNV and CDR2 YYDKDF (reference sequence). V lost 2 bases and J 3 bases, leaving 2 bases between the germline ends. This CDR3 has 12 residues. CDR3 loop: CATSRFNQPQHF. The CDR3 region has the DNA TGTGCCACCAGCAGATTCAATCAGCCCCAGCATTTT. The variable domain in full, completed from reference TRBV15 and TRBJ1-5, reads DAMVIQNPRYQVTQFGKPVTLSCSQTLNHNVMYWYQQKSSQAPKLLFHYYDKDFNNEADTPDNFQSRRPNTSFCFLDIRSPGLGDTAMYLCATSRFNQPQHFGDGTRLSIL.

The V call is TRBV4-2, the J call TRBJ2-7; a possible D gene is TRBD2 (6 bases). CDR1 is LGHNA, CDR2 YNFKEQ, per germline. V shed 0 bases and J shed 2 bases, with 17 bases lying between them. This CDR3 contains 17 residues. CDR3 region: CASSQDEGGIGAYEQYF. The CDR3 DNA reads TGTGCCAGCAGCCAAGATGAGGGCGGGATAGGGGCCTACGAGCAGTACTTC.

The V and J genes are TRBV29-1 and TRBJ2-1, with a possible D match to TRBD2 (7 bases). Trimming shortened V by 7 bases and J by 4 bases, and 20 bases separated the two germline ends. The CDR3 has 15 amino acids. Germline V gives CDR1 SQVTM, CDR2 ANQGSEA. In nucleotides, the CDR3 is TGCAGCGCCCCGGGGGCTAGCGGACAATACAATGAGCAGTTCTTC. As protein: CSAPGASGQYNEQFF.

This clone was observed a single time. The chain recombines TRBV9 with TRBJ2-2; D gene uncertain. V was shortened by 0 bases and J by 5 bases, with 5 bases between the two germline ends. CDR1 is SGDLS, CDR2 YYNGEE, per germline. The CDR3 length is 13 residues. CDR3 sequence: CASSVVETGELFF. The CDR3, as DNA: TGTGCCAGCAGCGTAGTAGAGACCGGGGAGCTGTTTTTT.

This chain uses TRBV7-9 with TRBJ1-1; D not resolved. The V and J ends lost 2 bases and 1 base respectively, with 5 bases between them. CDR1 SEHNR and CDR2 FQNEAQ come from the germline V gene (reference sequence). The CDR3 has 13 amino acids. The CDR3 is CASSLKENTEAFF. As DNA, the CDR3 is TGTGCCAGCAGCTTAAAAGAGAACACTGAAGCTTTCTTT. The complete variable domain, with remaining parts taken from reference TRBV7-9 and TRBJ1-1, reads DTGVSQNPRHKITKRGQNVTFRCDPISEHNRLYWYRQTLGQGPEFLTYFQNEAQLEKSRLLSDRFSAERPKGSFSTLEIQRTEQGDSAMYLCASSLKENTEAFFGQGTRLTVV.

V is TRBV28 and J is TRBJ1-5; tentatively, D is TRBD1 (6 bases). CDR1 is MDHEN, CDR2 SYDVKM, per germline. The CDR3 sequence is 15 residues long. V lost 6 bases to trimming and J lost 2 bases, with 14 bases between them. CDR3 residues: CASRTPRGRNQPQHF. The CDR3 coding sequence is TGTGCCAGCAGGACTCCCAGGGGACGCAATCAGCCCCAGCATTTT.

V gene TRBV15 combines with J gene TRBJ1-2; D might be TRBD1 (5 bases). The CDR3 runs to 16 residues. Trimming left V 3 bases short and J 5 bases short, with 19 bases between. In germline, CDR1 is LNHNV, CDR2 YYDKDF (reference sequence). CDR3 bases: TGTGCCACCAGCAGGAGAGGGGAGGGAGTGTCGTATGGCTACACCTTC. It yields the protein CATSRRGEGVSYGYTF.

This chain uses TRBV4-1 with TRBJ1-4, with a weak D call TRBD1 (5 bases). This CDR3 has 17 residues. Trimming took off 2 bases at V and 5 bases at J, with 18 bases between the two ends. CDR1 is MGHRA and CDR2 is YSYEKL in the germline V gene. The CDR3 reads CASSQPTWGRWNEKLFF. The CDR3 DNA reads TGCGCCAGCAGCCAACCCACATGGGGCAGGTGGAATGAAAAACTGTTTTTT.

This clone was seen only once. The gene calls are TRBV6-5 and TRBJ2-2, with D tentatively TRBD2 (6 bases). CDR3 size: 16 residues. Germline-derived CDR1 and CDR2 are MNHEY and SVGAGI. V lost 1 base, J lost 0 bases, and 9 bases lay in between. The CDR3 loop is CASSYFPGANTGELFF. The CDR3 region has the DNA TGTGCCAGCAGTTACTTTCCGGGAGCGAACACCGGGGAGCTGTTTTTT.

The chain uses TRBV7-3 and TRBJ2-1, with 11 nucleotides matching TRBD2. CDR1 is SGHTA and CDR2 is FQGTGA in the germline V gene. The CDR3 covers 17 residues. J was trimmed by 4 bases and V by 0 bases; bases with no gene match: 5. The CDR3: CASSLTILAGGYNEQFF. CDR3 in DNA: TGTGCCAGCAGCTTAACGATATTAGCGGGGGGGTACAATGAGCAGTTCTTC.

This clone has just one count. A junction end diverges from the germline sequence, so it may reflect a read error. V gene TRBV11-1 combines with J gene TRBJ1-3; no firm D call. CDR1 and CDR2 from the germline V gene are SGHAT and FQDESV (reference sequence). The CDR3 totals 14 residues. In DNA, the CDR3 is TGTGCCAGCAGCCTGGGTCTTTCTGGAAGCACCATATATTTT. Translating it yields CASSLGLSGSTIYF.

This chain uses TRBV5-1 with TRBJ2-7; 9 bases map to TRBD1. Germline CDR1 is SGHRS and CDR2 is YFSETQ. The CDR3 sequence is 15 residues long. The junction had 7 bases not matched to a gene; V was cut back by 4 bases and J by 2 bases. The chain's CDR3 is CASSAGQGIPYEQYF. CDR3 DNA sequence: TGCGCCAGCAGCGCGGGACAGGGAATTCCCTACGAGCAGTACTTC. The complete variable domain, with remaining parts taken from reference TRBV5-1 and TRBJ2-7, reads KAGVTQTPRYLIKTRGQQVTLSCSPISGHRSVSWYQQTPGQGLQFLFEYFSETQRNKGNFPGRFSGRQFSNSRSEMNVSTLELGDSALYLCASSAGQGIPYEQYFGPGTRLTVT.

The J gene is TRBJ1-1, the V gene TRBV11-3; D possibly corresponds to TRBD1 (5 bases). The CDR3 covers 13 residues. CDR1 is SGHNT, CDR2 YENEEA, per germline. V lost 5 bases to trimming and J lost 4 bases, with 11 bases between them. CDR3 protein: CASSEGRGTEAFF. The DNA of the CDR3 is TGTGCCAGCAGCGAGGGGCGAGGCACTGAAGCTTTCTTT.

The chain couples TRBV28 to TRBJ2-7; 8 bases are a match to TRBD2. V shed 5 bases and J 0 bases; nucleotides not matched to a gene: 12. The CDR3 is 17 residues long. In germline, CDR1 is MDHEN, CDR2 SYDVKM. DNA of the CDR3: TGTGCCAGCAGTCCAGTCCTTAGCGGGATCCCCTCCTACGAGCAGTACTTC. Translating gives CASSPVLSGIPSYEQYF.

The chain couples TRBV11-3 to TRBJ2-1; D remains ambiguous. This CDR3 contains 15 residues. V lost 7 bases, J lost 7 bases, and 20 bases lay in between. Germline V CDR1 and CDR2: SGHNT, YENEEA. The CDR3 here is CASNHLGAGRNEQFF. CDR3 nucleotides: TGTGCCAGCAACCACTTAGGCGCAGGTAGGAATGAGCAGTTCTTC.

This clone was observed a single time. The chain joins TRBV6-1 to TRBJ1-4; D unresolved. The CDR3 spans 14 residues. V shed 5 bases and J shed 7 bases, with 14 bases lying between them. The V gene's germline CDR1 is MNHNS and CDR2 SASEGT. CDR3: CASSQRWGGEKLFF. CDR3 coding DNA: TGTGCCAGCAGTCAGAGGTGGGGAGGTGAAAAACTGTTTTTT.

The chain is built from TRBV7-2 and TRBJ1-3, with D uncertain. This CDR3 is built from 15 residues. CDR1 is SGHTA, CDR2 FQGNSA, per germline. V lost 0 bases and J 0 bases, leaving 6 bases between the germline ends. The CDR3 sequence: CASSLAAFSGNTIYF. Here the CDR3 DNA reads TGTGCCAGCAGCTTAGCGGCATTCTCTGGAAACACCATATATTTT. The variable domain in full, completed from reference TRBV7-2 and TRBJ1-3, reads GAGVSQSPSNKVTEKGKDVELRCDPISGHTALYWYRQSLGQGLEFLIYFQGNSAPDKSGLPSDRFSAERTGGSVSTLTIQRTQQEDSAVYLCASSLAAFSGNTIYFGEGSWLTVV.

The chain is built from TRBV28 and TRBJ1-1; a possible D gene is TRBD1 (5 bases). The CDR3 contains 14 residues. Germline CDR1 and CDR2: MDHEN and SYDVKM. Trimming took 6 bases from V and 4 from J, leaving 15 bases between them. The CDR3 coding sequence is TGTGCCAGCAGCCTGGGGGGGGTAGGCACTGAAGCTTTCTTT. As protein: CASSLGGVGTEAFF.

V and J are TRBV5-1 and TRBJ2-1; 8 bases line up with TRBD2. The CDR3 totals 15 residues. Trimming at V came to 1 base and at J to 2 bases, leaving 2 bases not matched to a gene. CDR1 and CDR2 (germline): SGHRS, YFSETQ. CDR3 coding DNA: TGCGCCAGCAGCTTGAATAGCGGGGCCTACAATGAGCAGTTCTTC. It codes for CASSLNSGAYNEQFF.